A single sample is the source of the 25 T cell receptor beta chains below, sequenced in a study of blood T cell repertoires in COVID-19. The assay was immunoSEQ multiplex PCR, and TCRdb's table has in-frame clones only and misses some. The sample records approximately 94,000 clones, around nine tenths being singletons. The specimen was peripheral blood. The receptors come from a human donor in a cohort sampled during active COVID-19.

CDR3 sequence reads: CASSDPGQKERQFF. The CDR3 region has the DNA TGTGCCAGCAGTGACCCCGGACAGAAAGAGAGGCAGTTCTTC. V and J are TRBV27 and TRBJ2-1; a possible D gene is TRBD1 (6 bases). This CDR3 spans 14 amino acids. V was cut by 5 bases and J by 12 bases, with 20 bases left in between. CDR1 and CDR2 (germline): MNHEY, SMNVEV (reference sequence).

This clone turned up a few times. CDR3 residues: CAPHPGTGHNEQFF. CDR3 sequence (DNA): TGTGCCCCCCACCCCGGGACAGGCCACAATGAGCAGTTCTTC. The genes are TRBV7-9 and TRBJ2-1; 8 positions agree with TRBD1. The CDR3 is made up of 14 amino acids. Germline-derived CDR1 and CDR2 are SEHNR and FQNEAQ (reference sequence). Trimming removed 11 bases from V and 5 bases from J; junction bases left unmatched: 11.

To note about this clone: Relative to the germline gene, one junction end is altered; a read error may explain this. The CDR3 DNA follows: TGTGCCAGCAGTTTAGCTGGGAGCAAGAAGAACTTC. Translation: CASSLAGSKKNF. This sequence joins TRBV12-3 or TRBV12-4 and TRBJ1-2, with D unclear. The CDR3 has 12 amino acids.

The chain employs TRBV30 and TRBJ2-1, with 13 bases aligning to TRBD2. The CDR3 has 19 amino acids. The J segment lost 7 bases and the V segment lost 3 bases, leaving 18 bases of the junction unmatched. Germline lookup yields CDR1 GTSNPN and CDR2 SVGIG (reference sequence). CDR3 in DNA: TGTGCCTGGAGCGTTACCTTTAGGACTAGCGGGAGTTTTGTGAATGAGCAGTTCTTC. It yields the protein CAWSVTFRTSGSFVNEQFF.

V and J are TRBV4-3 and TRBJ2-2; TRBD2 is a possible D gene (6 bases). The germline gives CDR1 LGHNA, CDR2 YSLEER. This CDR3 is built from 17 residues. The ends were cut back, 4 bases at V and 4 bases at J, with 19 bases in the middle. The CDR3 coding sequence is TGCGCCAGCAGCCTCCGTCAGGGACTCGGAACCACCGGGGAGCTGTTTTTT. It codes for CASSLRQGLGTTGELFF.

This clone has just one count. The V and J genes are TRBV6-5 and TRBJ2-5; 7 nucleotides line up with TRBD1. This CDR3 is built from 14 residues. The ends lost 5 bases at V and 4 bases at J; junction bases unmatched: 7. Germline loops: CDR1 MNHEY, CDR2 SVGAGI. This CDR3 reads CASSTGEPGETQYF. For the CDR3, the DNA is TGTGCCAGCAGTACAGGGGAGCCGGGAGAGACCCAGTACTTC.

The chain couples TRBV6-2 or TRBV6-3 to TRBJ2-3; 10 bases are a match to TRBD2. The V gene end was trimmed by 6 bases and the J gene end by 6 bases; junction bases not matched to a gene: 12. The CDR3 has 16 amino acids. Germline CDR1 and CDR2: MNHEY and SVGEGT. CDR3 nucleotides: TGTGCCAGCAGCCGGACTAGCGGCTACTTAGGGGATACGCAGTATTTT. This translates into CASSRTSGYLGDTQYF.

CDR3 loop: CASSLHFRQAEPYEQYF. For the CDR3, the DNA is TGTGCCAGCAGTTTACACTTTCGACAGGCTGAACCCTACGAGCAGTACTTC. V is TRBV27 and J is TRBJ2-7; D is possibly TRBD1 (6 bases). The CDR3 is made up of 17 amino acids. Germline V CDR1 and CDR2: MNHEY, SMNVEV (reference sequence). The V and J ends lost 2 bases and 2 bases respectively, with 19 bases between them.

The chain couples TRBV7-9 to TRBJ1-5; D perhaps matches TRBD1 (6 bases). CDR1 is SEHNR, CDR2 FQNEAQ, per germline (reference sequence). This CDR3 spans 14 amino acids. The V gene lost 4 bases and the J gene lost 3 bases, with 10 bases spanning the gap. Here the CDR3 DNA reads TGTGCCAGCAGCTCGGGACAACCCAATCAGCCCCAGCATTTT. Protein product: CASSSGQPNQPQHF.

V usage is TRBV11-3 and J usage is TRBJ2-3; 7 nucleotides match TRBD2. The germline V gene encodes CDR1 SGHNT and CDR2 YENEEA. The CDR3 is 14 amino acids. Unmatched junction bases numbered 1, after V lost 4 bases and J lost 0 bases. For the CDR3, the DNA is TGTGCCAGCAGCTACGGGAGGAGCACAGATACGCAGTATTTT. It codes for CASSYGRSTDTQYF. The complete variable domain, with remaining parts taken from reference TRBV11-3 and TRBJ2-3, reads EAGVVQSPRYKIIEKKQPVAFWCNPISGHNTLYWYLQNLGQGPELLIRYENEEAVDDSQLPKDRFSAERLKGVDSTLKIQPAELGDSAVYLCASSYGRSTDTQYFGPGTRLTVL.

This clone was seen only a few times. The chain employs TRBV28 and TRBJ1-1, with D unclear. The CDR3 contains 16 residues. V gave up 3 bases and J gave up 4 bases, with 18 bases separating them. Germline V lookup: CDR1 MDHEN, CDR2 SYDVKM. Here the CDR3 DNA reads TGTGCCAGCAGTTTTGTACGGCCTCAGCGGGGCACTGAAGCTTTCTTT. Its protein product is CASSFVRPQRGTEAFF.

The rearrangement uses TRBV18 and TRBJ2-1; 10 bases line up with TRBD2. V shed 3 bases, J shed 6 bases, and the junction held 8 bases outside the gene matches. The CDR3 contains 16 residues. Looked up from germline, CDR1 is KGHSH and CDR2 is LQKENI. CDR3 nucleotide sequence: TGTGCCAGCTCACCCTTGGGAGCGGGAGGGTTCAATGAGCAGTTCTTC. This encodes CASSPLGAGGFNEQFF.

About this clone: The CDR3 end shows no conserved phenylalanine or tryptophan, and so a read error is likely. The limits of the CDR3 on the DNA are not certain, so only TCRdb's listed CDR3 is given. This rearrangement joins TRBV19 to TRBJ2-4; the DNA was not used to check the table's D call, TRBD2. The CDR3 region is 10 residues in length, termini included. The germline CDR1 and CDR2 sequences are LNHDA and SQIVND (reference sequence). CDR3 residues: CASSIAGKWP.

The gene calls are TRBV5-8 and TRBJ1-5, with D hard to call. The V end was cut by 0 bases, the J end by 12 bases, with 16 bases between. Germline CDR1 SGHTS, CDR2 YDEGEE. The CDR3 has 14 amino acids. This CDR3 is CASSLESAPRLQHF. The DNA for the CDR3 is TGTGCCAGCAGCTTGGAGTCAGCCCCTAGACTCCAGCATTTT.

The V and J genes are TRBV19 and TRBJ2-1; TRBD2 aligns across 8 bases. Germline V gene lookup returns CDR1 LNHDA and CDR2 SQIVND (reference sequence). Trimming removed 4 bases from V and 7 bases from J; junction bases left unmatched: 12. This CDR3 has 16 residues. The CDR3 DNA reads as TGTGCCAGTAGTACCTCTCTGTCTAGCGGGCAAAATGAGCAGTTCTTC. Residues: CASSTSLSSGQNEQFF. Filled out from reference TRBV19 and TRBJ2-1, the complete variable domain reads DGGITQSPKYLFRKEGQNVTLSCEQNLNHDAMYWYRQDPGQGLRLIYYSQIVNDFQKGDIAEGYSVSREKKESFPLTVTSAQKNPTAFYLCASSTSLSSGQNEQFFGPGTRLTVL.

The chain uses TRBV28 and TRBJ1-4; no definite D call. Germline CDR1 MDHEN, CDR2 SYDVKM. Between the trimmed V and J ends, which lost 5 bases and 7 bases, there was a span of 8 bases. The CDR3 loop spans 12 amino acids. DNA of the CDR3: TGTGCCAGCAGTGTGAGTAGTGAAAAACTGTTTTTT. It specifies CASSVSSEKLFF.

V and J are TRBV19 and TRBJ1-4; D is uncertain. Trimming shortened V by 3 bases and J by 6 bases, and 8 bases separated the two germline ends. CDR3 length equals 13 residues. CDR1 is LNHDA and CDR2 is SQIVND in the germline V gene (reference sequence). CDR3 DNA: TGTGCCAGTAGTATGCTTTCGGATGAAAAACTGTTTTTT. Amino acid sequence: CASSMLSDEKLFF.

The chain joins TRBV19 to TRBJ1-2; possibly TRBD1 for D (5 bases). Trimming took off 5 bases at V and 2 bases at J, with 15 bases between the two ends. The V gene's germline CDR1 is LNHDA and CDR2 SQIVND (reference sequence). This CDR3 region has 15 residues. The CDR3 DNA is TGTGCCAGTAGTCCCCAAGCGGGGGAGAACTATGGCTACACCTTC. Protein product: CASSPQAGENYGYTF.

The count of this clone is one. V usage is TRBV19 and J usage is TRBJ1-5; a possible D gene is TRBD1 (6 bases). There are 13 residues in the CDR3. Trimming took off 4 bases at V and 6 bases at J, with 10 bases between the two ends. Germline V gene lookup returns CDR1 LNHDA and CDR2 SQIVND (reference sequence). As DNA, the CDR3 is TGTGCCAGTAGTACAGGGGTGGGTCAGCCCCAGCATTTT. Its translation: CASSTGVGQPQHF. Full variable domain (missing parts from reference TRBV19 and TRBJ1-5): DGGITQSPKYLFRKEGQNVTLSCEQNLNHDAMYWYRQDPGQGLRLIYYSQIVNDFQKGDIAEGYSVSREKKESFPLTVTSAQKNPTAFYLCASSTGVGQPQHFGDGTRLSIL.

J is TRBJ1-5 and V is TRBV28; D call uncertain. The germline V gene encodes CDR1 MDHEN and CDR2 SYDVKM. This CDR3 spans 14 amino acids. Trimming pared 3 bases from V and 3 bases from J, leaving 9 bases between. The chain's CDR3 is CASSFRRINQPQHF. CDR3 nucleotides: TGTGCCAGCAGTTTTAGGCGGATCAATCAGCCCCAGCATTTT.

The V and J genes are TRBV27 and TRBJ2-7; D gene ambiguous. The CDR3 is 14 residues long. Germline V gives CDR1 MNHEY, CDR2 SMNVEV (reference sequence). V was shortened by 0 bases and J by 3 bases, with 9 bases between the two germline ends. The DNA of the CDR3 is TGTGCCAGCAGTTTATCCAGGTCAGGCTACGAGCAGTACTTC. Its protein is CASSLSRSGYEQYF.

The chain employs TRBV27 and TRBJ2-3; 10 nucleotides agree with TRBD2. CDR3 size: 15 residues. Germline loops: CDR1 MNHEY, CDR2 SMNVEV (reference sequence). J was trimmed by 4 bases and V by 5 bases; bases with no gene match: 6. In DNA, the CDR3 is TGTGCCAGCAGTACCGAGCTAGCGGGAGCAGATACGCAGTATTTT. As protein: CASSTELAGADTQYF.

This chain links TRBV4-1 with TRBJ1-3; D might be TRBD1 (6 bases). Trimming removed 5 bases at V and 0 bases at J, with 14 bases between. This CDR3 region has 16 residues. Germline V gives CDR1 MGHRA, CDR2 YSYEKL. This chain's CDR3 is CASSTGQTSSGNTIYF. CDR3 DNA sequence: TGCGCCAGCAGCACAGGACAGACCAGCTCTGGAAACACCATATATTTT.

Here the CDR3 DNA reads TGTGCTAGTGGTTGGGGGACTTTGGGTGGCTACACCTTC. Translating gives CASGWGTLGGYTF. This chain links TRBV12-5 with TRBJ1-2; D perhaps matches TRBD1 (5 bases). CDR3 length: 13 residues. The ends were cut back, 4 bases at V and 7 bases at J, with 13 bases in the middle. The germline gives CDR1 LGHNT, CDR2 FRNRAP.

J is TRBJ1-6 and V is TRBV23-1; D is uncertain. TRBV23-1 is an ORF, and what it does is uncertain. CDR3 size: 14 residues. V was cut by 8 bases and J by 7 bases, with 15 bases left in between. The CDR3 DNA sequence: TGCGCCAGCGGGCCTCGAAAGGCGAATTCACCCCTCCACTTT. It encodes CASGPRKANSPLHF.